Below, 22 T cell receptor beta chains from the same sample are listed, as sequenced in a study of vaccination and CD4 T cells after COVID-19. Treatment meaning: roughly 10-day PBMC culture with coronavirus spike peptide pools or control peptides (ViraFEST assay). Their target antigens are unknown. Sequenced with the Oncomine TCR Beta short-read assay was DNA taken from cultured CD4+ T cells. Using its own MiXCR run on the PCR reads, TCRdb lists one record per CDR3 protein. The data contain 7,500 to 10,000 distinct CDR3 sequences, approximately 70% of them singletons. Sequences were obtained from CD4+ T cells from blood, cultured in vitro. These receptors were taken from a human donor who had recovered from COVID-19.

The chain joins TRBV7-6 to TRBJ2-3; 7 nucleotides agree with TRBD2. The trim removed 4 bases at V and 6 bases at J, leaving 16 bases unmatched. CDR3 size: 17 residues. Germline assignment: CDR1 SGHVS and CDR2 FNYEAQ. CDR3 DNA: TGTGCCAGCAGCTGGGGGGGAGGTGCGACTACAATGGATACGCAGTATTTT. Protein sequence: CASSWGGGATTMDTQYF.

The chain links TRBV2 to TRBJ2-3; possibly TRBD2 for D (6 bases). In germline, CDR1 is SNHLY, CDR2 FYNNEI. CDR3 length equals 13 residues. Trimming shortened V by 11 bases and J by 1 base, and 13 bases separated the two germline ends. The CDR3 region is CAGGGVGTDTQYF. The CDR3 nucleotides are TGTGCCGGGGGAGGCGTGGGCACAGATACGCAGTATTTT.

The DNA of the CDR3 is TGTGCCAGCAGCAACCGGGACAGGGGTATTGAAGCTTTCTTT. Protein sequence: CASSNRDRGIEAFF. This chain connects TRBV3-1 to TRBJ1-1; TRBD1 matches 10 bases. The CDR3 contains 14 residues. The germline V gene encodes CDR1 LGHDT and CDR2 YNNKEL (reference sequence). The trim removed 5 bases at V and 7 bases at J, leaving 7 bases unmatched.

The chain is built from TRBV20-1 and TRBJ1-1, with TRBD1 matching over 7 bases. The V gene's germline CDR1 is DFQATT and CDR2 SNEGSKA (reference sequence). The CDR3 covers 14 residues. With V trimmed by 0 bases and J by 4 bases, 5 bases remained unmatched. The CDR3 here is CSARDQGGITEAFF. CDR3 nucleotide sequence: TGCAGTGCTAGAGATCAGGGGGGCATCACTGAAGCTTTCTTT.

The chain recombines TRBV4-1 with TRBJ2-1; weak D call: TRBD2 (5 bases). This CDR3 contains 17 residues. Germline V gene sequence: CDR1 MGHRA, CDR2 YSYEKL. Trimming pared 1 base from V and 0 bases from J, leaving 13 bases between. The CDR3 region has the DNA TGCGCCAGCAGCCAAGGAACGGGGAGAAGCTCCTACAATGAGCAGTTCTTC. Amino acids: CASSQGTGRSSYNEQFF.

The CDR3, as DNA: TGTGCCAGCAGCCTGGGGTCCAGCGGGGGGGAAGAGACCCAGTACTTC. Residues: CASSLGSSGGEETQYF. V is TRBV7-7 and J is TRBJ2-5; 10 bases align to TRBD2. The CDR3 length is 16 residues. The germline V gene has CDR1 SSHAT and CDR2 FNYEAQ (reference sequence). Trimming cost V 5 bases and J 3 bases; bases outside gene matches: 9.

The CDR3 region is CASSPETGATDTQYF. CDR3 nucleotides: TGTGCCAGCAGCCCAGAGACAGGGGCCACAGATACGCAGTATTTT. The J gene is TRBJ2-3, the V gene TRBV7-9; 8 bases align to TRBD1. The CDR3 sequence is 15 residues long. Germline loops: CDR1 SEHNR, CDR2 FQNEAQ (reference sequence). Trimming at V came to 5 bases and at J to 2 bases, leaving 6 bases not matched to a gene. Looking up the rest from reference TRBV7-9 and TRBJ2-3 gives the full variable domain: DTGVSQNPRHKITKRGQNVTFRCDPISEHNRLYWYRQTLGQGPEFLTYFQNEAQLEKSRLLSDRFSAERPKGSFSTLEIQRTEQGDSAMYLCASSPETGATDTQYFGPGTRLTVL.

The DNA of the CDR3 is TGTGCCAGCAGTTTCCACAGGAACACTGAAGCTTTCTTT. Its translation: CASSFHRNTEAFF. The V call is TRBV25-1, the J call TRBJ1-1; D is ambiguous. The CDR3 runs 13 residues. Trimming shortened V by 5 bases and J by 1 base, and 8 bases separated the two germline ends. Germline V gene data show CDR1 as MGHDK and CDR2 as SYGVNS.

CDR3 sequence reads: CASSSMTGTGDSPLHF. The CDR3 bases are TGTGCCAGCAGCTCAATGACCGGGACAGGGGACTCACCCCTCCACTTT. The chain carries TRBV6-2 or TRBV6-3 and TRBJ1-6; 10 bases agree with TRBD1. Germline V lookup: CDR1 MNHEY, CDR2 SVGEGT. The CDR3 covers 16 residues. J was trimmed by 10 bases and V by 6 bases; bases with no gene match: 12.

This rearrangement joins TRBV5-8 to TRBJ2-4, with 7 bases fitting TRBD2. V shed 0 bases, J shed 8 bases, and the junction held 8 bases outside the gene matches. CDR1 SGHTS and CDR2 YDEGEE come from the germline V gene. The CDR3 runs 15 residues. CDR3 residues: CASSLVVAGGDIQYF. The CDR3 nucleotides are TGTGCCAGCAGCTTGGTGGTAGCGGGTGGAGACATTCAGTACTTC. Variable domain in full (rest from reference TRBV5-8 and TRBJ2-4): EAGVTQSPTHLIKTRGQQATLRCSPISGHTSVYWYQQALGLGLQFLLWYDEGEERNRGNFPPRFSGRQFPNYSSELNVNALELEDSALYLCASSLVVAGGDIQYFGAGTRLSVL.

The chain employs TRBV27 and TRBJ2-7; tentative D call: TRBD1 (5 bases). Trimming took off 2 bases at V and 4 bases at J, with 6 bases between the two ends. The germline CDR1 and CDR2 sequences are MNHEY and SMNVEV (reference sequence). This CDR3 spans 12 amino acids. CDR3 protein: CASSLQGYEQYF. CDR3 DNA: TGTGCCAGCAGTTTACAGGGTTACGAGCAGTACTTC.

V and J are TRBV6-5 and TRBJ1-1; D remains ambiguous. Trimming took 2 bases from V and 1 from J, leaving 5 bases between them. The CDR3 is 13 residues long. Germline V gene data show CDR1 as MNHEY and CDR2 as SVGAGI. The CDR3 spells CASSYRRNTEAFF. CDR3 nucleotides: TGTGCCAGCAGTTACAGAAGGAACACTGAAGCTTTCTTT.

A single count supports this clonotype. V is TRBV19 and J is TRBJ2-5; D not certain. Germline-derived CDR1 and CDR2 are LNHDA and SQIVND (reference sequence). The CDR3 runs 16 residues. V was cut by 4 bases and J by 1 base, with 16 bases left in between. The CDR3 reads CASSRQASTTQETQYF. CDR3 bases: TGTGCCAGTAGTAGGCAGGCCAGTACTACCCAAGAGACCCAGTACTTC. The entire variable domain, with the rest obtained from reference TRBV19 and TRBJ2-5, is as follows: DGGITQSPKYLFRKEGQNVTLSCEQNLNHDAMYWYRQDPGQGLRLIYYSQIVNDFQKGDIAEGYSVSREKKESFPLTVTSAQKNPTAFYLCASSRQASTTQETQYFGPGTRLLVL.

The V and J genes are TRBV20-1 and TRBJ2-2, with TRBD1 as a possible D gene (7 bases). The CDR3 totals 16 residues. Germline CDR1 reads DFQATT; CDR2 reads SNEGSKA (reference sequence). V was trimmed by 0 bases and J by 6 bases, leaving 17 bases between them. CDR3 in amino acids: CSARDSAGGFAGELFF. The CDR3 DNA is TGCAGTGCTAGAGATAGTGCAGGGGGGTTCGCCGGGGAGCTGTTTTTT.

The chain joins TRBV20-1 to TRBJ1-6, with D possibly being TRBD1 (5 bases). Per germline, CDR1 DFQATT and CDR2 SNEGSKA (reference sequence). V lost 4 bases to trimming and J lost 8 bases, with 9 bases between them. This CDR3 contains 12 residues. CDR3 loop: CSATQTDSPLHF. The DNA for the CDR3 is TGCAGTGCTACCCAGACAGATTCACCCCTCCACTTT.

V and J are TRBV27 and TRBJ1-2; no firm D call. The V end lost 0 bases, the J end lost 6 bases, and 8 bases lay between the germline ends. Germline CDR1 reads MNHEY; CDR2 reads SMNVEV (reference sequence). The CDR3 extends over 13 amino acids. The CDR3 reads CASSLSGSNGYTF. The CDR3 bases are TGTGCCAGCAGTTTATCAGGTTCCAATGGCTACACCTTC.

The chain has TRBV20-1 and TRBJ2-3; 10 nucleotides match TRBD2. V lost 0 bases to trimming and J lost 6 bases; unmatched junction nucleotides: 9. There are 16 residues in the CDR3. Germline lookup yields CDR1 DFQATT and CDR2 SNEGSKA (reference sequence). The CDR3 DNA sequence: TGCAGTGCTAGAGATTATTTACTAGCGGGATTTGATACGCAGTATTTT. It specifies CSARDYLLAGFDTQYF.

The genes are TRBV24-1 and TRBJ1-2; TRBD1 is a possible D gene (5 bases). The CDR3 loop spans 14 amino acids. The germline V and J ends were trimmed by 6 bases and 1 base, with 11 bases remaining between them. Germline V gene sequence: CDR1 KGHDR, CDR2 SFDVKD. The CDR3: CATSPGIGNYGYTF. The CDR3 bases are TGTGCCACCAGTCCAGGGATTGGTAACTATGGCTACACCTTC.

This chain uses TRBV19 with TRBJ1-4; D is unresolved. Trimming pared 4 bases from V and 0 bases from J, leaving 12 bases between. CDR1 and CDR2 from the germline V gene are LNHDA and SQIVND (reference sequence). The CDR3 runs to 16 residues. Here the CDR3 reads CASSTSTVATNEKLFF. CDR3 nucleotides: TGTGCCAGTAGTACGTCTACCGTTGCAACTAATGAAAAACTGTTTTTT.

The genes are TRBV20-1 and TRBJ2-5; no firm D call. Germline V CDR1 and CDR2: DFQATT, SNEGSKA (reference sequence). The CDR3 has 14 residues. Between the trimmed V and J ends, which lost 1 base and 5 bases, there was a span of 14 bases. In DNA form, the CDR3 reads TGCAGTGCTAGAGTCACGGAACCCACGGAGACCCAGTACTTC. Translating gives CSARVTEPTETQYF.

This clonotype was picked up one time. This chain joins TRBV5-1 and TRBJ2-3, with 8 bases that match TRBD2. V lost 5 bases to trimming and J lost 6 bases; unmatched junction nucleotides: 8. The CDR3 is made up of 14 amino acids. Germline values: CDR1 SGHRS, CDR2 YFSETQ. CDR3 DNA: TGCGCCAGCAGGGGCGGGACTAGTGTGGATACGCAGTATTTT. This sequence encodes CASRGGTSVDTQYF. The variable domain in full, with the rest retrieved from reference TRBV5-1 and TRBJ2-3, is KAGVTQTPRYLIKTRGQQVTLSCSPISGHRSVSWYQQTPGQGLQFLFEYFSETQRNKGNFPGRFSGRQFSNSRSEMNVSTLELGDSALYLCASRGGTSVDTQYFGPGTRLTVL.

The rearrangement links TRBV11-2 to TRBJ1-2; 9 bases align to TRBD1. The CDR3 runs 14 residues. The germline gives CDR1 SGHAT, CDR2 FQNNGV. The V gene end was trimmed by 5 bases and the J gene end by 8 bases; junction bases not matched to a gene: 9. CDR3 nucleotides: TGTGCCAGCAGCACTCGACAGGGGGAGAGCGGCTACACCTTC. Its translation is CASSTRQGESGYTF.